What follows describes a single T cell receptor beta chain. Its target is unknown. The protocol was immunoSEQ multiplex PCR, while the TCRdb copy is restricted to in-frame clones and leaves out a portion. Among 20,000 to 25,000 clones, roughly 84% were seen once, and the ten largest hold roughly 13%. The CDR3 is made up of 18 amino acids. CDR1 is LGHNA, CDR2 YNFKEQ, per germline. V dropped 1 base and J dropped 6; count of bases not matched to a gene: 6. This specimen comes from a study of OX40 agonist ivuxolimab in advanced cancers. As for the study in general: An agonistic human IgG2 monoclonal antibody against OX40 (CD134) was given. Study-wide results and caveats: Expanded clones belonging to CD8+ T cells outnumbered, on average, those of CD4+. Clones of CD4+ and CD8+ blood T cells grew by week 6 at doses of 0.1 to 3.0 mg/kg.

The chain has TRBV4-2 and TRBJ2-1; TRBD2 matches at 16 bases. The input for sequencing was CD4+ or CD8+ T cells sorted from blood, taken in a trial of the OX40 agonist ivuxolimab. The sequence was collected from an adult with an advanced solid tumor such as melanoma, head and neck, liver or kidney cancer. The CDR3 DNA reads TGTGCCAGCAGCCAAGTCTTAGGGACTAGCGGGGGGGCCAATGAGCAGTTCTTC. It is translated as CASSQVLGTSGGANEQFF.